The 7 T cell receptor beta chains in this list originate from one sample, sequenced in a study of T cells in Graves' hyperthyroidism and ophthalmopathy. Researchers amplified the TCR beta CDR3 regions from RNA transcripts. Primed by the HTBI set, a first-round RT-PCR was run on the TCR CDR3. Each CDR3 protein gets one entry after TCRdb re-called the multiplex PCR reads with MiXCR. Of a few hundred thousand distinct CDR3 sequences listed, 14% to 15% were seen once; the top ten hold approximately 32%. Sample: blood. The receptors come from a woman in her 30s with Graves' hyperthyroidism.

Many counts were recorded for this clonotype. This CDR3 is CASSQGNRGSTEAFF. DNA for the CDR3: TGTGCCAGCAGCCAAGGAAACAGGGGATCCACTGAAGCTTTCTTT. The V and J genes are TRBV3-1 and TRBJ1-1, with 7 bases identical to TRBD1. Looked up from germline, CDR1 is LGHDT and CDR2 is YNNKEL (reference sequence). The CDR3 is 15 residues long. V shed 1 base and J 4 bases; nucleotides not matched to a gene: 6.

This clonotype was counted at least ten times. The chain couples TRBV28 to TRBJ2-3; 7 bases are a match to TRBD2. CDR1 and CDR2 (germline): MDHEN, SYDVKM. The CDR3 sequence is 16 residues long. V trimming: 5 bases; J trimming: 2 bases; junction bases outside the gene matches: 10. The CDR3 spells CASSPPAGRVTDTQYF. DNA for the CDR3: TGTGCCAGCAGTCCCCCAGCGGGACGGGTCACAGATACGCAGTATTTT.

This chain links TRBV9 with TRBJ2-7, with 8 nucleotides matching TRBD2. Germline values: CDR1 SGDLS, CDR2 YYNGEE. The CDR3 length is 14 residues. V shed 3 bases and J 5 bases; nucleotides not matched to a gene: 7. The CDR3 coding sequence is TGTGCCAGCAGCGGGAGCGGGAGTGGGAACGAGCAGTACTTC. Protein sequence: CASSGSGSGNEQYF. Full variable domain (remainder filled in from reference TRBV9 and TRBJ2-7): DSGVTQTPKHLITATGQRVTLRCSPRSGDLSVYWYQQSLDQGLQFLIQYYNGEERAKGNILERFSAQQFPDLHSELNLSSLELGDSALYFCASSGSGSGNEQYFGPGTRLTVT.

This clonotype was seen ten or more times. V is TRBV28 and J is TRBJ1-2; D remains ambiguous. The germline V gene encodes CDR1 MDHEN and CDR2 SYDVKM. Trimming left V 10 bases short and J 7 bases short, with 19 bases between. This CDR3 comprises 13 residues. Here the CDR3 DNA reads TGTGCCATAGCCAACCCGGGGAATAGTGGCTACACCTTC. This gives the protein CAIANPGNSGYTF.

The chain combines TRBV19 with TRBJ2-7; D may be TRBD1 (7 bases). CDR1 LNHDA and CDR2 SQIVND come from the germline V gene (reference sequence). The V and J ends lost 6 bases and 2 bases respectively, with 17 bases between them. The CDR3 is made up of 15 amino acids. As DNA, the CDR3 is TGTGCCAGTAGCCCACGGGGGCAGGGGGCCTACGAGCAGTACTTC. Translating gives CASSPRGQGAYEQYF.

This clonotype was seen more than once but under ten times. V and J are TRBV20-1 and TRBJ1-1, with D perhaps TRBD1 (5 bases). The V end was cut by 2 bases, the J end by 4 bases, with 23 bases between. Looked up from germline, CDR1 is DFQATT and CDR2 is SNEGSKA (reference sequence). CDR3 length: 17 amino acids. The CDR3 sequence: CSARFRGAGQAGTEAFF. The CDR3 bases are TGCAGTGCTAGATTTAGGGGTGCGGGTCAGGCAGGCACTGAAGCTTTCTTT.

This clonotype occurred many times. The chain couples TRBV27 to TRBJ1-2, with D possibly TRBD1 on 5 matching bases. V was cut by 3 bases and J by 3 bases, with 17 bases left in between. Germline CDR1 is MNHEY and CDR2 is SMNVEV (reference sequence). This CDR3 is 16 amino acids long. The CDR3 DNA is TGTGCCAGCAGTTTTAGAAGGACAAGCGCATACTATGGCTACACCTTC. Translation: CASSFRRTSAYYGYTF.